This is a list of T cell receptor beta chains from one sample in a study of beta chain features in type 1 diabetes. Clones were sequenced by immunoSEQ multiplex PCR, and TCRdb holds only the in-frame ones, with some missing. The data contain some 250,000 clones, 14% of them seen just once; the ten biggest clones take up roughly 0.019%. Material for sequencing was naive CD4+ T cells from blood. The receptors here all came from a man aged 25-45 years with type 1 diabetes. The CDR3 runs from the conserved cysteine through the conserved F or W. D genes are given only for firm matches. Only part of the rows carry a size: once, few, many, or a class if the clone is expanded.

j_gene | d_gene | v_gene | abundance | CDR3nt | CDR3aa
TRBJ2-7 | TRBD1 | TRBV5-6 | . | TGTGCCAGCAGCTCTCGGGACAGGGGCAAGGAGCAGTACTTC | CASSSRDRGKEQYF
TRBJ1-2 | TRBD1 | TRBV19 | few | TGTGCCAGTAGTATCGGGACAGGGGGCGATGGCTACACCTTC | CASSIGTGGDGYTF
TRBJ2-5 | TRBD1 | TRBV19 | . | TGTGCCAGTAGTATCCAGGACAGGGAAGGAGAGACCCAGTACTTC | CASSIQDREGETQYF
TRBJ1-5 | . | TRBV4-1 | few | TGCGCCAGCAGCCAGATCGACAGTTCCAATCAGCCCCAGCATTTT | CASSQIDSSNQPQHF
TRBJ2-3 | . | TRBV4-1 | . | TGCGCCAGCAGCCAATTGGGACTCCCCCGTGTGTTGCAGTATTTT | CASSQLGLPRVLQYF
TRBJ2-1 | TRBD2 | TRBV5-1 | . | TGCGCCAGCAGCTTGGATCCTAGCGGAGCCTACAATGAGCAGTTCTTC | CASSLDPSGAYNEQFF
TRBJ2-3 | . | TRBV7-9 | few | TGTGCCAGCAGCTTAGCCGGGGCAGATACGCAGTATTTT | CASSLAGADTQYF
TRBJ2-7 | TRBD1 | TRBV23-1 | few | TGCGCCAGCAGTCAGGGACAGGGCCCCCACGAGCAGTACTTC | CASSQGQGPHEQYF
TRBJ1-1 | . | TRBV30 | . | TGTGCCTGGAGTGCGAGTTCTGAAGCTTTCTTT | CAWSASSEAFF
TRBJ1-1 | TRBD1 | TRBV19 | . | TGTGCCAGTACCGGACAGGGGAACACTGAAGCTTTCTTT | CASTGQGNTEAFF
TRBJ1-6 | . | TRBV5-1 | few | TGCGCCAGCAGCTTGGATGGCAGGACAAATTCACCCCTCCACTTT | CASSLDGRTNSPLHF
TRBJ2-7 | . | TRBV30 | few | TGTGCCTGGAGTGTTGACCCCGTCGGGGAGCAGTACTTC | CAWSVDPVGEQYF
TRBJ2-7 | TRBD1 | TRBV18 | few | TGTGCCAGCTCCCCAACGGGGACAGGGGCCTCCTACGAGCAGTACTTC | CASSPTGTGASYEQYF
TRBJ1-2 | . | TRBV11-2 | few | TGTGCCAGCAGCTTATCCATAGGAGGCACCTTC | CASSLSIGGTF
TRBJ2-7 | . | TRBV7-4 | few | TGTGCCAGCAGCTTCCTTTCAACGCCCCGCGGGTCCGAGCAGTACTTC | CASSFLSTPRGSEQYF